Given below is one TCR beta chain in context. This clonotype was detected ten times or more. Its antigen target is currently unknown. Base quality data are lacking; no much larger clone is found one base away. Library generation was performed with PCR. TCRdb lists the instrument as Illumina HiSeq 2500. TCR library preparation used molecular barcoding, with unique molecular identifiers applied to normalize quantification of the TCRbeta repertoire. Using fastp trimming at Q25 and MiXCR clonotype assembly, TCRdb reanalyzed the public sequencing data and kept in-frame beta chains. A single entry per CDR3 protein holds the most common genes and DNA from its merged rows. The sample has some 200,000 distinct CDR3 sequences on record, roughly 11% of them singletons. The ten largest clones add up to roughly 28% of the sample. In the germline V gene, CDR1 corresponds to SQVTM and CDR2 to ANQGSEA. Relative to germline, V is 6 bases shorter and J is 8 bases shorter, with 19 bases between their ends. The CDR3 runs 13 residues from the cysteine to the phenylalanine. Just CDR3 DNA is preserved here, 39 bases in frame from base 1.

The data are from a study of T-cell reconstitution after alpha-beta-depleted transplantation in children (dated by TCRdb to the mid-2010s). A note on the overall study: The study quantitatively tracked T-cell immune reconstitution after TCRalphabeta/CD19-depleted allogeneic hematopoietic cell transplantation in children using TCR repertoire profiling.

Broad study findings and their caveats: Over the following months the frequencies of hyperexpanded clones went down, and after one year T-cell counts and TCRbeta diversity were mostly credited to newly produced T cells. In some patients, the high TCRbeta diversity seen at day 60 was put down to recipient T cells and intrathymic progenitors that had survived conditioning. About two months after transplant, the apparently early recovery of alphabetaT-cell counts reportedly depended on just several hundred clones that had expanded rapidly and came from non-depleted graft cells.

The treatment or condition label here, explained by the study, means: allogeneic hematopoietic cell transplantation with graft depleted of TCRalphabeta T cells and CD19 B cells. The children who served as transplant recipients had been given grafts of TCRalphabeta/CD19-depleted allogeneic hematopoietic cells. The sequences come from PBMCs, collected before TCRalphabeta/CD19-depleted stem cell transplant. The chain joins TRBV29-1 to TRBJ1-2, with no confidently assigned D gene. This clonotype was sampled from a child younger than two with acute myeloid leukemia, due to receive a stem cell transplant. Here the CDR3 is given as CSVPIEVGKGYTF. The bases read TGCAGCGTCCCTATAGAAGTGGGGAAGGGCTACACCTTC.